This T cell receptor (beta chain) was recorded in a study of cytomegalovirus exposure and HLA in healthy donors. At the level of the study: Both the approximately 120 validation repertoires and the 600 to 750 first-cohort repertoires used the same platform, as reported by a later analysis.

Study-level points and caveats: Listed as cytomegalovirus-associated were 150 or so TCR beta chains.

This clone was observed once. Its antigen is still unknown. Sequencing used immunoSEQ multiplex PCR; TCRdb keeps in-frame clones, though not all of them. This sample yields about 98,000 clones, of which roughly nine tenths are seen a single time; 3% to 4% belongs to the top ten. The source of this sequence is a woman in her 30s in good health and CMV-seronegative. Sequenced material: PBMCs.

The CDR3 loop is CASSLGGLFLRGGRETQYF. The CDR3 bases are TGTGCCAGCAGCTTGGGAGGCCTGTTTTTGCGGGGGGGCCGAGAGACCCAGTACTTC. The chain employs TRBV5-4 and TRBJ2-5, with TRBD2 identical over 9 bases. Trimming at V came to 0 bases and at J to 4 bases, leaving 16 bases not matched to a gene. The germline CDR1 and CDR2 sequences are SGHNT and YYREEE (reference sequence). The CDR3 covers 19 residues.